This note documents a single TCR beta chain sequence. What it binds is not known. The record originates from a study of T cell clones after liver transplantation. Across the study: Until 12-24 months post-transplant, subjects got standard immunosuppression and no induction.

The CDR3 is made up of 17 amino acids. Germline loops: CDR1 LNHDA, CDR2 SQIVND (reference sequence). V dropped 5 bases and J dropped 2; count of bases not matched to a gene: 9. Study results and limitations: Circulating graft-donor-reactive CD4 TCRbeta sequences fell significantly post-transplant in 5 of 8 subjects. Migration into the graft, not deletion, may explain lost graft donor-reactive T cells.

Sequencing used immunoSEQ multiplex PCR; TCRdb keeps in-frame clones, though not all of them. The data contain roughly 17,000 clones, approximately 80% of them singletons. The receptor was derived from a human patient who received a liver transplant. Some T cells here may be from the graft donor. Sample: CD8+ T cells from blood, taken less than 50 months after liver transplant. The chain has TRBV19 and TRBJ2-1, with TRBD2 identical over 10 bases. The CDR3 sequence: CASSAHVTSGAYNEQFF. The CDR3 nucleotides read TGTGCCAGTAGTGCCCATGTTACTAGCGGGGCCTACAATGAGCAGTTCTTC.